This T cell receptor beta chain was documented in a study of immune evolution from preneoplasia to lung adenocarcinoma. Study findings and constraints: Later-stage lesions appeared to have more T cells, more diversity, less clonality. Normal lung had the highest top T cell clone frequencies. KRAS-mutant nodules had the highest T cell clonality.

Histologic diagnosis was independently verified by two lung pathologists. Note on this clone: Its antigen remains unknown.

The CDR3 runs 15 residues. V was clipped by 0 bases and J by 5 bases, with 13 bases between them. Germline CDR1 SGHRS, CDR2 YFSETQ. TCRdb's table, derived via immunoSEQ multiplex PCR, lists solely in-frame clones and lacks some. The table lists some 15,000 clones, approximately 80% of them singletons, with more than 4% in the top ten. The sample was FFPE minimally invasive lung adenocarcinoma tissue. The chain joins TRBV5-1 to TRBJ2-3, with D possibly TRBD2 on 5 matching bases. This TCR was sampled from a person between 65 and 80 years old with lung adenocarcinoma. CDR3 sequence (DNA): TGCGCCAGCAGCTTGGGAGGGAATGCCGTAGATACGCAGTATTTT. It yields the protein CASSLGGNAVDTQYF.